A selection of T cell receptor beta chains follows, all from one sample in a study of regulatory T cells in long-lasting Graves disease. Each CDR3 protein is one row after TCRdb ran MiXCR on the multiplex PCR reads. The sample consists of 350,000 to 450,000 distinct CDR3 sequences, around 21% of them appearing once. Source: peripheral blood mononuclear cells (PBMCs), taken when the disease was refractory, from a patient treated with antithyroid drugs. Every receptor here comes from a female donor with Graves disease. Each CDR3 is given with its conserved first and last residue. The order of the fields is J gene, D gene, clone size, V gene, CDR3 protein, CDR3 DNA. The D gene is left open where the match is weak. Rows may omit the clone size; those that give it use once, few, many or a size class.

>TRBJ1-3|NA|few|TRBV15
CATRTSGGNTIYF
TGTGCCACCAGAACTTCGGGGGGAAACACCATATATTTT
>TRBJ1-2|TRBD1|many|TRBV10-3
CAIVPGTGYGYTF
TGTGCCATTGTACCCGGGACAGGGTATGGCTACACCTTC
>TRBJ2-2|NA|few|TRBV20-1
CSARGPPRVRDTGELFF
TGCAGTGCTAGAGGGCCCCCGAGGGTCAGGGACACCGGGGAGCTGTTTTTT
>TRBJ2-1|NA|few|TRBV12-3/TRBV12-4
CASNPPGYNEQFF
TGTGCCAGCAACCCCCCGGGCTACAATGAGCAGTTCTTC
>TRBJ2-7|TRBD2|NA|TRBV25-1
CASSGPSGSYEQYF
TGTGCCAGCAGTGGCCCTAGCGGCTCCTACGAGCAGTACTTC
>TRBJ2-7|NA|NA|TRBV10-1
CATDLRVSYEQYF
TGCGCCACCGACCTCAGGGTCTCCTACGAGCAGTACTTC
>TRBJ1-1|NA|many|TRBV7-9
CASSDWPTRNTEAFF
TGTGCCAGCAGCGATTGGCCGACAAGGAACACTGAAGCTTTCTTT
>TRBJ2-7|NA|many|TRBV7-9
CASSPIGTYQSYEQYF
TGTGCCAGCAGCCCAATCGGGACTTACCAATCCTACGAGCAGTACTTC
>TRBJ2-7|NA|many|TRBV7-2
CASSLDMGDEQYF
TGTGCCAGCAGCTTAGATATGGGGGACGAGCAGTACTTC
>TRBJ2-5|NA|NA|TRBV6-2/TRBV6-3
CASTSNRIHTQETQYF
TGTGCCAGCACCTCCAACCGGATCCATACTCAAGAGACCCAGTACTTC
>TRBJ1-1|TRBD1|few|TRBV19
CASTPTWGQGIPEAFF
TGTGCCAGTACTCCGACGTGGGGACAGGGAATCCCTGAAGCTTTCTTT
>TRBJ2-7|NA|many|TRBV7-9
CASSLRLTHEQYF
TGTGCCAGCAGCTTAAGACTGACACACGAGCAGTACTTC
>TRBJ2-5|TRBD2|many|TRBV2
CASSGLAGVAETQYF
TGTGCCAGCAGTGGTCTAGCGGGAGTTGCAGAGACCCAGTACTTC
>TRBJ2-5|NA|few|TRBV20-1
CSASPRDAQETRYF
TGCAGTGCTTCCCCCCGGGACGCCCAAGAGACCCGGTACTTC
>TRBJ2-7|NA|many|TRBV6-2/TRBV6-3
CASSYSYKRRDYEQYF
TGTGCCAGCAGTTACTCGTACAAGCGGAGAGACTACGAGCAGTACTTC
>TRBJ1-2|TRBD1|few|TRBV12-3/TRBV12-4
CASSLPTVRYGTGEVGYTF
TGTGCCAGCAGTTTGCCCACAGTAAGATACGGGACAGGGGAGGTCGGCTACACCTTC
>TRBJ1-6|TRBD1|many|TRBV15
CATSAPLGQSGVGNSPLHF
TGTGCCACCAGCGCCCCACTGGGACAGTCAGGGGTGGGTAATTCACCCCTCCACTTT
>TRBJ2-7|TRBD2|many|TRBV28
CASSFSSGGGDDEQYF
TGTGCCAGCAGTTTTTCTAGCGGGGGGGGGGATGACGAGCAGTACTTC
>TRBJ1-1|NA|NA|TRBV24-1
CATSSLGTEAFF
TGTGCCACCAGTTCTTTGGGTACTGAAGCTTTCTTT
>TRBJ2-5|NA|many|TRBV27
CASSLSSVAGMTQYF
TGTGCCAGCAGTTTATCCTCGGTTGCGGGTATGACCCAGTACTTC
>TRBJ1-4|TRBD1|many|TRBV7-2
CASSKTGTTNEKLFF
TGTGCCAGCAGCAAGACAGGGACAACTAATGAAAAACTGTTTTTT
>TRBJ2-5|TRBD2|NA|TRBV9
CASSVGTSGIQETQYF
TGTGCCAGCAGCGTAGGCACTAGCGGAATTCAAGAGACCCAGTACTTC
>TRBJ2-7|TRBD2|few|TRBV10-3
CAFSGTSGAEQYF
TGTGCCTTCTCCGGGACTAGCGGGGCCGAGCAGTACTTC
>TRBJ2-3|NA|NA|TRBV3-1
CASSQIPAGAASAQYF
TGTGCCAGCAGCCAAATACCCGCTGGGGCAGCGAGTGCGCAGTATTTT
>TRBJ2-7|TRBD2|few|TRBV12-3/TRBV12-4
CASRVAGGPTYEQYF
TGTGCCAGCAGAGTAGCGGGGGGACCCACCTACGAGCAGTACTTC
>TRBJ2-1|NA|NA|TRBV29-1
CSVDKGANNEQFF
TGCAGCGTTGATAAAGGGGCCAACAATGAGCAGTTCTTC